One TCR beta chain is described in this entry. Measured with immunoSEQ multiplex PCR; TCRdb has only the in-frame clones, and not every one. The data contain more than 1 million clones, around 78% of them singletons. This record comes from a study of shared clonotypes between healthy human individuals. The V gene's germline CDR1 is SGDLS and CDR2 YYNGEE. V shed 3 bases, J shed 13 bases, and the junction held 6 bases outside the gene matches. There are 13 residues in the CDR3. The sample consisted of memory CD4+ T cells from PBMCs. Indicated subset: CD45RA-negative fraction. V and J are TRBV9 and TRBJ2-6, with TRBD2 matching 8 bases. The clonotype was recovered from a young man in good health. Some clones in this sample may be carry-over from other donors' samples. The CDR3 DNA reads TGTGCCAGCAGCGCCGGGGGGGACCCGGTCCTGACTTTC. This sequence encodes CASSAGGDPVLTF. The variable domain in full, completed from reference TRBV9 and TRBJ2-6, reads DSGVTQTPKHLITATGQRVTLRCSPRSGDLSVYWYQQSLDQGLQFLIQYYNGEERAKGNILERFSAQQFPDLHSELNLSSLELGDSALYFCASSAGGDPVLTFGAGSRLTVL.